A selection of T cell receptor beta chains follows, all from one sample in a study of blood T cells in healthy people across ages. TCRdb re-derived calls from the 5' RACE reads in MiXCR, one entry per CDR3 protein. The sample contains 1.5 million to 2 million distinct CDR3 sequences, about two fifths of which appear only once. Material for sequencing was blood. Source of these receptors: a human donor in good health. Both conserved end residues are part of each CDR3. A D gene is named only where the DNA matches it firmly. Size values are once, few and many counts, or a class for expanded clones, and some rows have none.

clone_size,j_call,d_call,v_call,cdr3_aa,cdr3_nt
-,TRBJ2-7,-,TRBV7-2,CASSLRLWTNSYEQYF,TGTGCCAGCAGCTTAAGACTGTGGACTAACTCCTACGAGCAGTACTTC
-,TRBJ2-7,-,TRBV3-1,CASSQGWPGCYEQYF,TGTGCCAGCAGCCAAGGGTGGCCAGGGTGCTACGAGCAGTACTTC
-,TRBJ1-1,-,TRBV29-1,CSVEAGARGGTEAFF,TGCAGCGTTGAAGCAGGGGCGCGGGGAGGCACTGAAGCTTTCTTT
few,TRBJ2-7,TRBD1,TRBV18,CASSLTWDRPYEQYF,TGTGCCAGCTCACTAACTTGGGACAGACCCTACGAGCAGTACTTC
-,TRBJ1-3,-,TRBV29-1,CSVGTAGSGNTIYF,TGCAGCGTTGGGACAGCCGGCTCTGGAAACACCATATATTTT
-,TRBJ1-1,-,TRBV13,CASSYTMGDTEAFF,TGTGCCAGCAGTTATACCATGGGGGACACTGAAGCTTTCTTT
-,TRBJ2-1,-,TRBV4-1,CASSHSGTSLNEQFF,TGCGCCAGCAGCCATTCCGGGACCTCCCTCAATGAGCAGTTCTTC
-,TRBJ1-2,-,TRBV7-2,CASNLEGAFYGYTF,TGTGCCAGCAACTTAGAGGGCGCCTTCTATGGCTACACCTTC
-,TRBJ1-6,-,TRBV20-1,CSARAPGGNRNSPLHF,TGCAGTGCTAGAGCCCCCGGAGGGAATAGGAATTCACCCCTCCACTTT
few,TRBJ2-3,-,TRBV5-1,CASSLSAGSSDTQYF,TGCGCCAGCAGCTTGTCGGCAGGGTCCTCAGATACGCAGTATTTT
few,TRBJ1-3,-,TRBV29-1,CSARGGGSGNTIYF,TGCAGCGCCCGCGGGGGAGGCTCTGGAAACACCATATATTTT
-,TRBJ1-6,-,TRBV6-6,CASSYSGERSPLHF,TGTGCCAGCAGTTACTCGGGGGAGCGTTCACCCCTCCACTTT
-,TRBJ2-3,TRBD1,TRBV20-1,CSAIAGQGTDTQYF,TGCAGTGCTATCGCCGGACAGGGGACAGATACGCAGTATTTT
-,TRBJ2-1,TRBD1,TRBV12-3/TRBV12-4,CASSKDREDEQFF,TGTGCCAGCAGCAAGGACAGGGAAGATGAGCAGTTCTTC
-,TRBJ1-5,-,TRBV5-1,CAKARTVGHQPQHF,TGCGCCAAAGCCCGGACGGTTGGGCATCAGCCCCAGCATTTT
-,TRBJ2-1,-,TRBV4-3,CASSQERQAYNGQFF,TGCGCCAGCAGCCAGGAGAGACAGGCTTACAATGGGCAGTTCTTC
few,TRBJ2-7,-,TRBV14,CASSLGRDEMWDEQYF,TGTGCCAGCAGCCTGGGCCGGGACGAAATGTGGGACGAGCAGTACTTC
-,TRBJ1-2,TRBD1,TRBV5-4,CASSYRQGSQANYGYTF,TGTGCCAGCAGCTACCGACAGGGTTCTCAGGCTAACTATGGCTACACCTTC
-,TRBJ2-7,TRBD2,TRBV5-5,CASSSAGEYEQYF,TGTGCCAGCAGCTCCGCGGGGGAGTACGAGCAGTACTTC
few,TRBJ1-2,-,TRBV19,CASSRGLLYGYTF,TGTGCCAGTAGCAGGGGCCTATTATATGGCTACACCTTC
-,TRBJ1-2,-,TRBV29-1,CSVEGGERHYGYTF,TGCAGCGTTGAAGGGGGGGAACGGCACTATGGCTACACCTTC
-,TRBJ1-2,TRBD1,TRBV29-1,CSEETGEYGYTF,TGCAGCGAGGAGACAGGGGAGTACGGCTACACCTTC
-,TRBJ2-1,-,TRBV18,CASSRSGGKRSYNEQFF,TGTGCCAGCTCCCGTTCCGGCGGGAAGAGGTCCTACAATGAGCAGTTCTTC
-,TRBJ1-1,-,TRBV10-3,CAIRKPGYESGTEAFF,TGTGCCATCAGGAAGCCGGGATACGAGTCGGGGACTGAAGCTTTCTTT
-,TRBJ1-1,-,TRBV6-1,CASRHGGAGNTEAFF,TGTGCCAGCAGACACGGGGGCGCCGGGAACACTGAAGCTTTCTTT
-,TRBJ2-1,TRBD2,TRBV7-3,CASSLTGLAGGPGEQFF,TGTGCCAGCAGCTTAACAGGACTAGCGGGGGGGCCGGGTGAGCAGTTCTTC
many,TRBJ1-6,-,TRBV6-2/TRBV6-3,CASTRADYNSPLHF,TGTGCCAGCACCCGGGCCGATTATAATTCACCCCTCCACTTT
few,TRBJ1-2,-,TRBV5-1,CASSGGTANYGYTF,TGTGCCAGCAGCGGCGGGACGGCTAACTATGGCTACACCTTC
-,TRBJ2-4,TRBD1,TRBV6-5,CASSYSTGDRPIQYF,TGTGCCAGCAGTTACTCAACTGGGGACAGGCCCATTCAGTACTTC
-,TRBJ2-3,TRBD2,TRBV29-1,CSVEGRAGHADTQYF,TGCAGCGTTGAAGGTCGAGCGGGGCACGCAGATACGCAGTATTTT
few,TRBJ1-2,TRBD1,TRBV27,CASSPRGTGGIDGYTF,TGTGCCAGCAGTCCCCGGGGGACAGGGGGCATCGATGGCTACACCTTC
few,TRBJ2-1,TRBD1,TRBV27,CASSLSRGQGIRGEQFF,TGTGCCAGCAGTTTATCGAGGGGACAGGGGATTAGGGGTGAGCAGTTCTTC
-,TRBJ1-1,TRBD1,TRBV20-1,CSAKGQSGNTEAFF,TGCAGTGCCAAGGGACAGTCCGGTAACACTGAAGCTTTCTTT
few,TRBJ2-7,TRBD2,TRBV13,CASSSRDYRYEQYF,TGTGCCAGCAGCAGCCGGGACTACCGCTACGAGCAGTACTTC
-,TRBJ2-7,-,TRBV20-1,CSASTYRGLYEQYF,TGCAGTGCTTCGACATACAGGGGACTCTACGAGCAGTACTTC
-,TRBJ2-1,-,TRBV10-3,CAISESSRGGRNNEQFF,TGTGCCATCAGTGAGTCGTCTCGCGGGGGCCGTAACAATGAGCAGTTCTTC
-,TRBJ1-6,-,TRBV27,CASSRGGWDSPLHF,TGTGCCAGCAGTAGAGGGGGTTGGGATTCACCCCTCCACTTT
-,TRBJ2-1,-,TRBV3-1,CASSQGTADNEQFF,TGTGCCAGCAGCCAAGGTACAGCGGACAATGAGCAGTTCTTC
-,TRBJ2-7,TRBD2,TRBV7-9,CASSSEGGGFRNEQYF,TGTGCCAGCAGCTCCGAGGGCGGGGGGTTTAGGAATGAGCAGTACTTC
few,TRBJ2-1,-,TRBV7-3,CASSLNGGLYNEQFF,TGTGCCAGCAGCTTAAACGGGGGGCTTTACAATGAGCAGTTCTTC
-,TRBJ1-1,-,TRBV4-1,CASSHAGEAFF,TGCGCCAGCAGCCACGCGGGTGAAGCTTTCTTT
-,TRBJ2-5,-,TRBV24-1,CATSDKPGLPNYQETQYF,TGTGCCACCAGTGATAAACCGGGACTCCCCAATTACCAAGAGACCCAGTACTTC
once,TRBJ2-1,-,TRBV5-1,CASSLNSPDEQFF,TGCGCCAGCAGCCTGAATAGTCCCGATGAGCAGTTCTTC
many,TRBJ2-7,-,TRBV29-1,CSVEVRYGHTAYEQYF,TGCAGCGTTGAAGTACGTTACGGACATACAGCCTACGAGCAGTACTTC
-,TRBJ1-5,-,TRBV28,CASTPPGGSNQPQHF,TGTGCCAGCACCCCACCTGGGGGGAGCAATCAGCCCCAGCATTTT
-,TRBJ1-4,-,TRBV9,CASSASGGRGEKLFF,TGTGCCAGCAGCGCATCGGGGGGAAGGGGTGAAAAACTGTTTTTT
-,TRBJ1-1,-,TRBV11-2,CASSPWGDAAFF,TGTGCCAGTAGCCCTTGGGGGGATGCGGCTTTCTTT